This T cell receptor (beta chain) was sequenced in a study of blood T cell repertoires in COVID-19 (dated by TCRdb to the early 2020s). Turning to the overall study: Samples covering the acute and convalescent phases of COVID-19 were provided by collaborators in the United States, Italy and Spain. The prospective study material was composed of cDNA or gDNA derived from T cells, B-cell-depleted T cells, or PBMCs. The dataset comprised deeply sampled blood TCRbeta repertoires from subjects exposed to, actively infected with, or recovered from COVID-19. The repertoires were released in a freely available public database meant as a resource for research on the immune response to SARS-CoV-2. Samples were obtained from the ongoing ImmuneRACE study (first 160 participants) and from 1,000 to 1,500 subjects provided by 6 global collaborators. The sample metadata nearly always contained a de-identified subject ID, COVID-19 status, age in years and sex. Where available, HLA class I and class II types were taken from metadata supplied by the sample provider and were not determined by assay-based typing. Summary of the overall study and its limitations: How much clinical and demographic metadata was included differed by source and by participant, and the metadata was provided uncurated.

Enrolling through a virtual design, the prospective study's participants ranged in age from roughly 18 to 95 years and lived across roughly 24 United States geographic areas. In the prospective study, cohorts were assigned on the basis of participant-reported clinical history obtained from a screening survey and a study questionnaire. Exposed participants had been in contact, within 2 weeks of entering the study, with a person who had a PCR-confirmed or clinician-diagnosed case of COVID-19. Each participant in the prospective study had whole blood, serum and a nasopharyngeal or oropharyngeal swab collected by mobile phlebotomists. Participants in the prospective study had the option to provide additional blood draws and questionnaires over a roughly 2-month period. Prospective study blood samples were shipped either frozen or at room temperature before DNA extraction. The CDR3, cysteine through phenylalanine, is 17 amino acids long. The kept DNA is CDR3 alone, 51 bases in frame from the first base. CDR1 and CDR2 are drawn from the germline V gene: SNHLY, FYNNEI. V has 3 bases trimmed and J has 2 bases trimmed; junction bases matching no gene number 9.

TCRbeta CDR3 regions were amplified from genomic DNA by means of the immunoSEQ Assay, a bias-controlled multiplex PCR. The paper's processing steps were these. The number of nucleated cells in each sample was estimated from the amplification of reference gene primers within the assay. To quantify the absolute abundance of each unique TCRbeta CDR3 rearrangement, sequence reads were collapsed and filtered. For each sample, productive Simpson clonality was calculated as the square root of Simpson's diversity index over productive rearrangements. Held by TCRdb, this immuneACCESS table contains in-frame sequences only and omits some clones. Under half of the omission traces to an unresolved V gene where checked; the cause of the rest is unknown. V, J and clone size reflect that table, while D and trimming were determined from the DNA. The sample records 200,000 to 250,000 clones, around nine tenths of which are singletons. The top ten clonotypes cover about 3.5% of the sample.

About this clone itself: This clone's antigen is unknown. The input lacks base qualities; no much larger clone sits a single base away.

The TCR sequence derives from a woman in her 30s who had been exposed to COVID-19. The chain employs TRBV2 and TRBJ2-7; 11 nucleotides in the junction match TRBD2. Sequenced input: PBMCs or T cells enriched from blood (not recorded which). The DNA sequence reads TGTGCCAGCAGTGATACTAGCGGGAGCGGATCCCCCTACGAGCAGTACTTC. It specifies CASSDTSGSGSPYEQYF.